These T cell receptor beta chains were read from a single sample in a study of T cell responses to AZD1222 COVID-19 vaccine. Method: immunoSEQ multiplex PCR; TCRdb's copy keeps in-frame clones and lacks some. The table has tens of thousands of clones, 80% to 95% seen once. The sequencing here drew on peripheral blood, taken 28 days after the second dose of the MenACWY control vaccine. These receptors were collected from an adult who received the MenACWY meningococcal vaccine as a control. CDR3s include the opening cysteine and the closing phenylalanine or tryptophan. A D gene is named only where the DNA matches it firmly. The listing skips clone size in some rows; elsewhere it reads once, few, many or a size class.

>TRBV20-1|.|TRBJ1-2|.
CSASGKGPSQYTF
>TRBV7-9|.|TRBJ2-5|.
CASPPGMDQETQYF
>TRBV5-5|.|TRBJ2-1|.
CASSPHLGTNEQFF
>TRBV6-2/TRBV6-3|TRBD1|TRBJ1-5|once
CASSKQGAQPQHF
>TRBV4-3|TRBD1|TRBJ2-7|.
CASSQKGQGWDEQYF
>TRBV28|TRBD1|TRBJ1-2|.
CASSLLGQYGYTF
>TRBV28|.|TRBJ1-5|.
CASSTGIDRPQHF
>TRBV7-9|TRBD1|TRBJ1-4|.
CASSTGQEKNEKLFF
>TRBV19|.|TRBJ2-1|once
CASTPPGRDGYNEQFF
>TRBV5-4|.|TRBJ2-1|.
CACSRGAMDEQFF
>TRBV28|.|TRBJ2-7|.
CASSRVGERIDEQYF
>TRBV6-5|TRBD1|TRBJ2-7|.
CASKRDRVGFYEQYF
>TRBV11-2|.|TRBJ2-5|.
CASSAMYQATQYF
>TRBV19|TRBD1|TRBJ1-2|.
CASSILSLTGDPNYGYTF
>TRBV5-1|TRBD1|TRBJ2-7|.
CASSRTGAESYEQYF
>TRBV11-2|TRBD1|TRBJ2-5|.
CASGRIPQGTGGIETQYF
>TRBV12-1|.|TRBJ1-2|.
CARPGDPNYGYTF
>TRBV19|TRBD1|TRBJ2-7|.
CASGTGPYEQYF
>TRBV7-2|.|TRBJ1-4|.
CASRPRDNEKLFF
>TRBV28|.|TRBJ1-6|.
CASTSDGRWDSPLHF
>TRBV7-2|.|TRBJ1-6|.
CASSLGMGGYSPLHF
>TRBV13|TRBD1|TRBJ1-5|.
CASSHNRGYSNQPQHF
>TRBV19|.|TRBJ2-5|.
CASRGGATTQYF
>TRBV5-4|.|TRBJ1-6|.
CASTADRNSPLHF
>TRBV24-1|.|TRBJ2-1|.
CATSDTGQVDEQFF
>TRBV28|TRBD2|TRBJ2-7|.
CASSLSSGRAEKQYF
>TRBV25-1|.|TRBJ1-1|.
CASRGNTEAFF
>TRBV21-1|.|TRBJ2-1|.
CASSKGLADNEQFF
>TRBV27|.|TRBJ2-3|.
CASSLVRADTQYF
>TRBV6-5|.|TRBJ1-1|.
CASRVKGGNTEAFF
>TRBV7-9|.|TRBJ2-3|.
CASSLAGVDTQYF
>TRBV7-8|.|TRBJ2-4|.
CASSPGQRQYF
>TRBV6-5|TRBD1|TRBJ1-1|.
CASSQGTDFAEAFF
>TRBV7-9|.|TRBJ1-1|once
CASSFVRGGAFF
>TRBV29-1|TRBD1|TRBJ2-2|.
CSGSQGGTGELFF
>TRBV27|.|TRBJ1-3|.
CASSSRNRPGNTIYF
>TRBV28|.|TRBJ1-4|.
CASSLRTPRGEKLFF
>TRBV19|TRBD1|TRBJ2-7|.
CASSPGQGPEQYF
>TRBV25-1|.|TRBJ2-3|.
CATGTSGTDTQYF
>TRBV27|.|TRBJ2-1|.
CASSLTPRWALDEQFF
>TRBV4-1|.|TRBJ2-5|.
CASSQAVGGGQETQYF
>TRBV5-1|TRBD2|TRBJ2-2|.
CASSRGLAGGIGTGELFF
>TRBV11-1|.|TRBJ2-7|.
CASSLGDSGYHF
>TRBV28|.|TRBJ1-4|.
CASSSRNEKLFF
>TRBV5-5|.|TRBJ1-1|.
CASSLGRPRYEAFF
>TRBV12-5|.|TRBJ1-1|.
CASGPGLDTEAFF
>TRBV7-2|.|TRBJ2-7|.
CASSRMMGSGYEQYF
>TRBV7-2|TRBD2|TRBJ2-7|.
CASSLGLAGSLQDEQYF
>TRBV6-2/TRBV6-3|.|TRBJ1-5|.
CASSYEAGGPKPNQPQHF
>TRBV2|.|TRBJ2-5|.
CASSPEQAQETQYF
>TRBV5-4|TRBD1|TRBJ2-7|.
CASSTGTGREQYF
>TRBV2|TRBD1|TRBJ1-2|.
CASSDQAGGNGYTF
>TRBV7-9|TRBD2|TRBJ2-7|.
CASSLGGDGTYEQYF
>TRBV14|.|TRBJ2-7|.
CASSPANYEQYF
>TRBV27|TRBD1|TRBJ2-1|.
CASSHPQGANEQFF
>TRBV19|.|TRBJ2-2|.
CASSEPDDTGELFF
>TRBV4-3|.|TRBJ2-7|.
CASSQDFIGEQYF
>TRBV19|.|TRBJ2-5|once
CASWDTPEETQYF